This T cell receptor beta chain was obtained from a study of cytomegalovirus exposure and HLA in healthy donors. Study context: Of around 400 genotyped donors, roughly 76% grouped in the Caucasian-associated ancestry cluster.

A word on this clone: Its target is not known.

Study-wide results and caveats: The investigators catalogued 150 or so TCR beta chains as cytomegalovirus-associated. Owing to their indistinguishability, certain V segments, notably TRBV6-2 and TRBV6-3, were excluded.

This PCR relied on a set of 60 Vbeta primers and 13 Jbeta primers. TCRdb keeps only in-frame clones here, not all; method: immunoSEQ multiplex PCR. The repertoire holds about 200,000 clones, with around 87% as singletons. Trimming took 5 bases from V and 0 from J; bases not matched to a gene: 21. CDR3 length: 21 residues. In germline, CDR1 is SGHVS, CDR2 FNYEAQ. This rearrangement joins TRBV7-6 to TRBJ2-3; TRBD2 agrees at 9 bases. The receptor's source is a boy aged 2 to 9 in good health and CMV-seronegative. The sequencing input was PBMCs. The CDR3 coding sequence is TGTGCCAGCAGCCATACAAAATCCTGGCTAGCGGGGCCCACTAGCACAGATACGCAGTATTTT. Translation: CASSHTKSWLAGPTSTDTQYF. Full variable domain (rest looked up from reference TRBV7-6 and TRBJ2-3): GAGVSQSPRYKVTKRGQDVALRCDPISGHVSLYWYRQALGQGPEFLTYFNYEAQQDKSGLPNDRFSAERPEGSISTLTIQRTEQRDSAMYRCASSHTKSWLAGPTSTDTQYFGPGTRLTVL.